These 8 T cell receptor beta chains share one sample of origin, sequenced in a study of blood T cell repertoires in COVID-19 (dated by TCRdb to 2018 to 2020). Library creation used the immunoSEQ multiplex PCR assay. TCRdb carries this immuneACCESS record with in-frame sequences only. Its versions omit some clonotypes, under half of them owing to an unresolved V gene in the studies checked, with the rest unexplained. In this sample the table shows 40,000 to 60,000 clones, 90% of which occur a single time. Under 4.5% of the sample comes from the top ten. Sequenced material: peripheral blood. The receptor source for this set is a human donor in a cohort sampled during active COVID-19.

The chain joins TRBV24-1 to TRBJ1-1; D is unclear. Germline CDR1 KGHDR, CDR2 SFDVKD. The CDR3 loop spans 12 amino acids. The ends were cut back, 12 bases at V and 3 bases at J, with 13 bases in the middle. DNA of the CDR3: TGTGCCCGGGGAGTGGGATACACTGAAGCTTTCTTT. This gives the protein CARGVGYTEAFF.

The CDR3 sequence: CASSLVPSGRTQFYEQYF. CDR3 nucleotides: TGCGCCAGCAGCTTGGTCCCTAGCGGGCGCACCCAATTCTACGAGCAGTACTTC. The gene calls are TRBV5-1 and TRBJ2-7, with TRBD2 matching over 8 bases. Germline CDR1 SGHRS, CDR2 YFSETQ. Unmatched junction bases numbered 14, after V lost 0 bases and J lost 3 bases. This CDR3 is built from 18 residues.

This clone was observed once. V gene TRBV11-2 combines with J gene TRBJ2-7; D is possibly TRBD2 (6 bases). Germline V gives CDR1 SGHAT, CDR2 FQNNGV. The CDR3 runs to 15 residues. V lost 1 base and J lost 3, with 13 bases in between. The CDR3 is CASSLGPGDFYEQYF. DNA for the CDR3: TGTGCCAGCAGCTTAGGGCCCGGGGACTTCTACGAGCAGTACTTC.

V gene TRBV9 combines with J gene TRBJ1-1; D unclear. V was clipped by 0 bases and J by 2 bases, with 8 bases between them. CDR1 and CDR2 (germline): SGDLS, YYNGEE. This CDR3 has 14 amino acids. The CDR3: CASSVGGSNTEAFF. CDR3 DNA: TGTGCCAGCAGCGTAGGCGGGAGTAACACTGAAGCTTTCTTT.

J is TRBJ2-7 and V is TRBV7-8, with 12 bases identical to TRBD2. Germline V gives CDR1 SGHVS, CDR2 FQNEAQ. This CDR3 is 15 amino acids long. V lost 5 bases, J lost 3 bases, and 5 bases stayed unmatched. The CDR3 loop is CASSQLAGGLYEQYV. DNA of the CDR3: TGTGCCAGCAGCCAACTAGCGGGAGGACTCTACGAGCAGTACGTC.

The CDR3 reads CASSITAGYSNQPQHF. DNA for the CDR3: TGTGCCAGTAGTATTACAGCCGGTTATAGCAATCAGCCCCAGCATTTT. V gene TRBV19 combines with J gene TRBJ1-5; D unclear. The CDR3 extends over 16 amino acids. The ends were cut back, 3 bases at V and 0 bases at J, with 12 bases in the middle. CDR1 and CDR2 from the germline V gene are LNHDA and SQIVND (reference sequence).

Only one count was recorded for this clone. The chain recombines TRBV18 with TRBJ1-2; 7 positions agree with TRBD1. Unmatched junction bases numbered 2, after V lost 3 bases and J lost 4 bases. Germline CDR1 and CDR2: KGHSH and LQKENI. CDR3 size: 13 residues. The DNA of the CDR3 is TGTGCCAGCTCACCCGACAGGGTCTATGGCTACACCTTC. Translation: CASSPDRVYGYTF. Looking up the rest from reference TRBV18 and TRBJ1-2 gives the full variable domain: NAGVMQNPRHLVRRRGQEARLRCSPMKGHSHVYWYRQLPEEGLKFMVYLQKENIIDESGMPKERFSAEFPKEGPSILRIQQVVRGDSAAYFCASSPDRVYGYTFGSGTRLTVV.

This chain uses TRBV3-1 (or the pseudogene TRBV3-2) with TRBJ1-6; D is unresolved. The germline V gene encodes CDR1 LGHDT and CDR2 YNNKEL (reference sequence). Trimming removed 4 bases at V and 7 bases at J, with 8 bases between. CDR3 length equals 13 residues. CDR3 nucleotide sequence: TGTGCCAGCAGCCCAGCGCCAAATTCACCCCTCCACTTT. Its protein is CASSPAPNSPLHF.